Presented here are 25 T cell receptor beta chains from one specimen sequenced in a study of human T cells and chemical hapten exposure. Each CDR3 protein gets one entry after TCRdb re-called the RACE reads with MiXCR. This table holds about 380,000 distinct CDR3 sequences, roughly 6.3% found once. Time point meaning: patch test 2, 6 weeks after DPC sensitization. This sample's treatment: therapeutic diphenylcyclopropenone sensitization with weekly scalp DPC. The source was whole blood, collected in connection with sensitization to the hapten diphenylcyclopropenone (DPC). The receptors stem from a young woman with alopecia areata. Some clones in this sample may be carry-over from other donors' samples.

This clonotype was found many times. The V and J genes are TRBV10-3 and TRBJ1-1; 8 bases fit TRBD1. The CDR3 sequence is 13 residues long. CDR1 is ENHRY and CDR2 is SYGVKD in the germline V gene. V gave up 7 bases and J gave up 7 bases; unmatched junction bases: 8. The CDR3 DNA reads TGTGCCATCAACTCAGGACAGGGACTTGAAGCTTTCTTT. The encoded protein is CAINSGQGLEAFF.

There are a few counts of this clonotype. The chain employs TRBV4-2 and TRBJ2-3, with 8 bases that match TRBD2. The CDR3 extends over 18 amino acids. After removal of 2 bases from V and 0 bases from J, the junction contained 10 bases not matched to a gene. Germline lookup yields CDR1 LGHNA and CDR2 YNFKEQ. The DNA for the CDR3 is TGTGCCAGCAGCCAAAAGGACTCAAGCGGGGGTAGCACAGATACGCAGTATTTT. It is translated as CASSQKDSSGGSTDTQYF.

This clonotype turned up a few times. The rearrangement uses TRBV7-8 and TRBJ2-6; 11 bases align to TRBD1. Germline V gives CDR1 SGHVS, CDR2 FQNEAQ. J was trimmed by 4 bases and V by 5 bases; bases with no gene match: 7. The CDR3 contains 17 residues. CDR3 in amino acids: CASSPRTGGGGANVLTF. Here the CDR3 DNA reads TGTGCCAGCAGCCCTCGGACAGGGGGCGGAGGGGCCAACGTCCTGACTTTC. The full variable domain, with the rest looked up from reference TRBV7-8 and TRBJ2-6, is GAGVSQSPRYKVAKRGQDVALRCDPISGHVSLFWYQQALGQGPEFLTYFQNEAQLDKSGLPSDRFFAERPEGSVSTLKIQRTQQEDSAVYLCASSPRTGGGGANVLTFGAGSRLTVL.

This clonotype was counted a few times. This chain links TRBV12-3 or TRBV12-4 with TRBJ2-6; D is ambiguous. The length of the CDR3 is 15 residues. V dropped 3 bases and J dropped 0 bases, with 6 bases sitting between them. The CDR3 DNA follows: TGTGCCAGCAGTTTTTACCGCTCTGGGGCCAACGTCCTGACTTTC. This translates into CASSFYRSGANVLTF.

In its sample, this clonotype was seen a few times. The chain recombines TRBV9 with TRBJ2-1; D might be TRBD1 or TRBD2, each matching 5 bases. Trimming pared 2 bases from V and 12 bases from J, leaving 21 bases between. This CDR3 comprises 15 residues. In germline, CDR1 is SGDLS, CDR2 YYNGEE. Here the CDR3 reads CASSVGQGRTYGQFF. CDR3 DNA sequence: TGTGCCAGCAGCGTGGGTCAGGGACGTACTTATGGGCAGTTCTTC.

This clonotype came up a few times. The rearrangement joins TRBV20-1 to TRBJ2-4; D possibly corresponds to TRBD2 (6 bases). The CDR3 totals 14 residues. Deletions cut 6 bases from V and 6 bases from J, with 18 bases between. Germline values: CDR1 DFQATT, CDR2 SNEGSKA (reference sequence). Here the CDR3 reads CSARQPLAGNIQYF. The CDR3 DNA is TGCAGTGCAAGACAGCCACTAGCAGGAAACATTCAGTACTTC.

The chain joins TRBV4-3 to TRBJ2-1; D call uncertain. This CDR3 is built from 13 residues. Trimming shortened V by 1 base and J by 9 bases, and 10 bases separated the two germline ends. Germline assignment: CDR1 LGHNA and CDR2 YSLEER. This CDR3 reads CASSQAQNREQFF. CDR3 DNA sequence: TGCGCCAGCAGCCAAGCCCAAAACCGTGAGCAGTTCTTC.

The rearrangement links TRBV12-3 or TRBV12-4 to TRBJ2-7, with D maybe TRBD1 (5 bases). V lost 6 bases and J 0 bases, leaving 15 bases between the germline ends. This CDR3 contains 15 residues. The DNA of the CDR3 is TGTGCCAGCAGCGCCACACAGGCGAGCTCCTACGAGCAGTACTTC. The encoded protein is CASSATQASSYEQYF.

This clonotype showed up just a few times. The V and J genes are TRBV5-5 and TRBJ1-1; tentatively, D is TRBD1 (5 bases). V lost 2 bases and J 1 base, leaving 15 bases between the germline ends. The CDR3 contains 16 residues. Germline loops: CDR1 SGHKS, CDR2 YYEKEE (reference sequence). The CDR3 sequence is CASSFPDRGGNTEAFF. In nucleotides, the CDR3 is TGTGCCAGCAGCTTCCCGGATAGGGGTGGGAACACTGAAGCTTTCTTT. The full variable domain, in which reference TRBV5-5 and TRBJ1-1 provide the parts outside the CDR3, is DAGVTQSPTHLIKTRGQQVTLRCSPISGHKSVSWYQQVLGQGPQFIFQYYEKEERGRGNFPDRFSARQFPNYSSELNVNALLLGDSALYLCASSFPDRGGNTEAFFGQGTRLTVV.

V and J are TRBV3-1 and TRBJ1-1, with 7 bases matching TRBD1. This CDR3 has 14 amino acids. The germline CDR1 and CDR2 sequences are LGHDT and YNNKEL (reference sequence). The V and J ends lost 5 bases and 4 bases, in that order; junction bases with no gene match: 7. In DNA form, the CDR3 reads TGTGCCAGCAGCTCCAGGGGGGCGGGCACTGAAGCTTTCTTT. It translates to CASSSRGAGTEAFF.

The sample holds a few counts of this clonotype. The chain couples TRBV28 to TRBJ1-1; a weak D match, TRBD1 (6 bases). Per germline, CDR1 MDHEN and CDR2 SYDVKM. V lost 5 bases, J lost 0 bases, and 22 bases lay in between. This CDR3 spans 18 amino acids. DNA of the CDR3: TGTGCCAGCAGTACCGCAGACGGGGGCAGTCGCATGAACACTGAAGCTTTCTTT. It translates to CASSTADGGSRMNTEAFF.

This clonotype was picked up a small number of times. This chain uses TRBV3-1 with TRBJ2-7; 10 bases agree with TRBD1. The V segment lost 1 base and the J segment 6 bases; nucleotides outside the gene matches: 9. The CDR3 totals 16 residues. Germline values: CDR1 LGHDT, CDR2 YNNKEL (reference sequence). The chain's CDR3 is CASSQVRDRGRGEQYF. The CDR3 DNA is TGTGCCAGCAGCCAAGTTAGGGACAGGGGACGAGGCGAGCAGTACTTC.

This clonotype was counted a few times. The chain employs TRBV27 and TRBJ2-7; 7 bases agree with TRBD1. The CDR3 runs 13 residues. V shed 5 bases, J shed 2 bases, and the junction held 3 bases outside the gene matches. Looked up from germline, CDR1 is MNHEY and CDR2 is SMNVEV (reference sequence). This chain's CDR3 is CASSTGVAYEQYF. The CDR3 region has the DNA TGTGCCAGCAGTACAGGGGTCGCCTACGAGCAGTACTTC.

This clonotype was counted only a few times. The genes are TRBV20-1 and TRBJ2-1; 11 positions match TRBD2. The CDR3 is made up of 17 amino acids. Germline CDR1 and CDR2: DFQATT and SNEGSKA (reference sequence). After removal of 6 bases from V and 5 bases from J, the junction contained 15 bases not matched to a gene. The CDR3 here is CSAWKGLAALNDNEQFF. The CDR3 nucleotides are TGCAGTGCCTGGAAGGGACTAGCGGCCCTCAACGACAATGAGCAGTTCTTC.

The sample holds many counts of this clonotype. V gene TRBV6-2 or TRBV6-3 combines with J gene TRBJ1-4; D is undetermined. The CDR3 is 14 amino acids. Germline CDR1 is MNHEY and CDR2 is SVGEGT. V was cut by 2 bases and J by 5 bases, with 9 bases left in between. The DNA of the CDR3 is TGTGCCAGCAGTTACGACGGACTGAATGAAAAACTGTTTTTT. This codes for CASSYDGLNEKLFF.

The chain employs TRBV7-2 and TRBJ2-5, with a weak D call TRBD1 (6 bases). The CDR3 is 14 residues long. CDR1 and CDR2 (germline): SGHTA, FQGNSA. The V and J ends lost 5 bases and 7 bases respectively, with 17 bases between them. CDR3 bases: TGTGCCAGCAGCCCACTACAGGGACCGGGGACCCAGTACTTC. This translates into CASSPLQGPGTQYF.

This clonotype has a handful of counts. The chain employs TRBV19 and TRBJ2-3; D is uncertain. V lost 7 bases and J lost 2, with 10 bases in between. Germline V gene sequence: CDR1 LNHDA, CDR2 SQIVND (reference sequence). The CDR3 spans 13 residues. CDR3 nucleotide sequence: TGTGCCAGTAAAAACGGAAACACAGATACGCAGTATTTT. Residues: CASKNGNTDTQYF. Looking up the rest from reference TRBV19 and TRBJ2-3 gives the full variable domain: DGGITQSPKYLFRKEGQNVTLSCEQNLNHDAMYWYRQDPGQGLRLIYYSQIVNDFQKGDIAEGYSVSREKKESFPLTVTSAQKNPTAFYLCASKNGNTDTQYFGPGTRLTVL.

In its sample, this clonotype was seen many times. This chain joins TRBV7-9 and TRBJ1-1; maybe TRBD1 (5 bases). V was clipped by 5 bases and J by 5 bases, with 18 bases between them. Germline values: CDR1 SEHNR, CDR2 FQNEAQ (reference sequence). The CDR3 spans 15 residues. DNA of the CDR3: TGTGCCAGCAGCCCCGAAGCAGGGTTTGTGACTGAAGCTTTCTTT. It translates to CASSPEAGFVTEAFF.

The V call is TRBV18, the J call TRBJ1-5; D unclear. V was cut by 3 bases and J by 5 bases, with 11 bases left in between. The CDR3 runs 14 residues. CDR1 KGHSH and CDR2 LQKENI come from the germline V gene. CDR3 residues: CASSPIGSDQPQHF. The CDR3 coding sequence is TGTGCCAGCTCACCCATCGGGTCGGATCAGCCCCAGCATTTT.

This clonotype was detected many times. This rearrangement joins TRBV6-2 or TRBV6-3 to TRBJ2-2; the D is unclear. The CDR3 consists of 14 residues. Germline CDR1 is MNHEY and CDR2 is SVGEGT. Trimming cost V 4 bases and J 3 bases, with 9 bases left between them. CDR3 loop: CASSSSSHTGELFF. The DNA of the CDR3 is TGTGCCAGCAGTTCCTCGTCACACACCGGGGAGCTGTTTTTT.

CDR3 residues: CASRREPGTGWKKLFF. The CDR3 region has the DNA TGTGCCAGCAGAAGAGAACCCGGGACAGGGTGGAAAAAACTGTTTTTT. V and J are TRBV9 and TRBJ1-4; 9 bases are a match to TRBD1. Germline lookup yields CDR1 SGDLS and CDR2 YYNGEE. V lost 5 bases and J lost 9; bases outside the gene matches: 14. The CDR3 length is 16 residues.

This clonotype was seen a handful of times. The gene calls are TRBV12-3 or TRBV12-4 and TRBJ2-3, with TRBD2 identical over 8 bases. The CDR3 is 17 amino acids. V lost 5 bases to trimming and J lost 2 bases; unmatched junction nucleotides: 12. The CDR3 sequence: CASSPLRWTSLTDTQYF. In nucleotides, the CDR3 is TGTGCCAGCAGTCCCCTCCGCTGGACTAGCCTCACAGATACGCAGTATTTT.

The rearrangement links TRBV14 to TRBJ2-1; 8 nucleotides align to TRBD1. Germline trimming cut 5 bases from V and 2 bases from J; bases unmatched to any gene: 5. This CDR3 spans 15 amino acids. CDR1 and CDR2 from the germline V gene are SGHDN and FVKESK. CDR3 nucleotide sequence: TGTGCCAGCAGCGTGACAGGGGTTGCCTACAATGAGCAGTTCTTC. Encoded protein: CASSVTGVAYNEQFF.

This clonotype has more than one count but fewer than ten. This rearrangement joins TRBV4-3 to TRBJ2-1; TRBD2 aligns across 10 bases. Trimming removed 5 bases from V and 3 bases from J; junction bases left unmatched: 7. Per germline, CDR1 LGHNA and CDR2 YSLEER. This CDR3 contains 16 residues. CDR3 nucleotide sequence: TGCGCCAGCAGCTCACAGCTAGCGGGGGACTACAATGAGCAGTTCTTC. This gives the protein CASSSQLAGDYNEQFF.

This clonotype showed up just a few times. The rearrangement links TRBV10-3 to TRBJ2-3; 8 positions match TRBD2. The germline CDR1 and CDR2 sequences are ENHRY and SYGVKD. The CDR3 sequence is 16 residues long. The junction had 4 bases not matched to a gene; V was cut back by 0 bases and J by 2 bases. The CDR3 DNA is TGTGCCATCAGTGAGTCCCGGGGGGGTTACACAGATACGCAGTATTTT. Translation gives CAISESRGGYTDTQYF.